The 25 T cell receptor beta chains given below trace back to one sample, sequenced in a study of T cell clonality in common variable immunodeficiency. The repertoire was sequenced with immunoSEQ multiplex PCR; TCRdb's copy has only in-frame clones and lacks some. The sample was found to contain about 52,000 clones, and every one recurs. Source material: peripheral blood mononuclear cells. The receptors were sampled from a person aged 18-70 years in good health.

This clone was found many times. The read halts 3 residues ahead of the CDR3 end, with the missing end drawn from the germline J gene. V is TRBV7-2 and J is TRBJ2-7, with TRBD1 as a possible D gene (5 bases). Per the germline V gene, CDR1 is SGHTA and CDR2 is FQGNSA. V was shortened by 1 base and J by 0 bases, with 10 bases between the two germline ends. This CDR3 has 15 amino acids. The CDR3: CASSLVGADSYEQYF. The CDR3 bases that were read are TGTGCCAGCAGCTTAGTTGGGGCTGACTCCTACGAG.

Concerning this clone: The missing CDR3 end, 3 residues past where the read stops, is filled in from the germline J gene. The chain joins TRBV13 to TRBJ2-3, with D uncertain. The CDR3 sequence is 14 residues long. Germline V gene sequence: CDR1 PRHDT, CDR2 FYEKMQ (reference sequence). Incomplete CDR3 DNA: TGTGCCAGCAGCTTAGATCTTGGCCAAGAGACG. It encodes CASSLDLGQET. The complete CDR3 reads CASSLDLGQETQYF.

This clone appeared many times. The read stops 3 residues short of the end of the CDR3; the missing end is completed from the germline J gene. The chain combines TRBV7-9 with TRBJ1-1; D call uncertain. Germline values: CDR1 SEHNR, CDR2 FQNEAQ (reference sequence). The CDR3 extends over 13 amino acids. CDR3 sequence: CASSLVRETGAFF. The sequenced part of the CDR3 DNA is TGTGCCAGCAGCTTAGTCCGTGAAACGGGG.

At least ten counts were recorded for this clone. Sequencing ends 3 residues short of the CDR3 end; the germline J gene provides the rest. Other DNA variants within this sample encode the same CDR3. The genes are TRBV19 and TRBJ1-3; 8 positions match TRBD1. CDR1 is LNHDA, CDR2 SQIVND, per germline (reference sequence). The length of the CDR3 is 15 residues. V dropped 7 bases and J dropped 1; count of bases not matched to a gene: 6. The sequenced CDR3 bases are TGTGCCAGTATGGGCAGGGGGCTATCTGGAAACACC. Residues: CASMGRGLSGNT. The full CDR3 protein reads CASMGRGLSGNTIYF.

In its sample, this clone was seen many times. Read sequence stops 3 residues before the CDR3 end, and the germline J gene provides the missing end. The rearrangement uses TRBV19 and TRBJ2-7, with TRBD2 identical over 8 bases. In germline, CDR1 is LNHDA, CDR2 SQIVND (reference sequence). Trimming removed 3 bases from V and 4 bases from J; junction bases left unmatched: 8. CDR3 size: 15 residues. The CDR3 DNA, read in part, is TGTGCCAGTAGTATTGGGGCTAGCGGGCTGTACGAG. It codes for CASSIGASGLYE. The full CDR3 reads CASSIGASGLYEQYF.

This clone was seen ten or more times. Read data end 3 residues before the CDR3 end; the end is taken from the germline J gene. This chain links TRBV5-6 with TRBJ2-3; possibly TRBD1 for D (5 bases). Trimming removed 2 bases at V and 2 bases at J, with 9 bases between. The V gene's germline CDR1 is SGHDT and CDR2 YYEEEE. CDR3 length equals 14 residues. CDR3 amino acids: CASSLGVFTDTQYF. The sequenced part of the CDR3 DNA is TGTGCCAGCAGCTTAGGGGTTTTCACAGATACG.

This clone was observed a handful of times. Sequencing ends 3 residues short of the CDR3 end; the germline J gene provides the rest. The chain employs TRBV7-3 and TRBJ1-1, with unresolved D. CDR1 is SGHTA, CDR2 FQGTGA, per germline. This CDR3 contains 13 residues. This CDR3 reads CASSPSRIHEAFF. The part of the CDR3 DNA that was read is TGTGCCAGCAGCCCCTCTAGAATCCATGAG.

This clone was found many times. Read sequence stops 3 residues before the CDR3 end, and the germline J gene provides the missing end. This chain links TRBV18 with TRBJ2-5, with D perhaps TRBD2 (5 bases). V lost 6 bases, J lost 4 bases, and 12 bases lay in between. CDR3 length: 13 residues. Germline loops: CDR1 KGHSH, CDR2 LQKENI. The covered CDR3 bases are TGTGCCAGCTCCCTCCGGGGTGGAGAGACC. It translates to CASSLRGGET. The CDR3 in its entirety is CASSLRGGETQYF.

In this sample, this clone turned up many times. The CDR3 goes on 3 residues after the read ends, and that part is filled in from the germline J gene. V usage is TRBV10-3 and J usage is TRBJ1-2; no clear D gene. The germline V gene encodes CDR1 ENHRY and CDR2 SYGVKD. The CDR3 spans 12 residues. The DNA read from the CDR3 is TGTGCCATCAGTGAGTCTAATCGGGTC. Its translation is CAISESNRV. The entire CDR3 is CAISESNRVYTF.

This clone appeared a few times. Coverage ceases 3 residues before the CDR3 finishes, and the germline J gene fills in the end. The gene calls are TRBV19 and TRBJ1-2, with 7 bases identical to TRBD1. Germline CDR1 and CDR2: LNHDA and SQIVND (reference sequence). CDR3 length equals 11 residues. CDR3 sequence reads: CASSDRDTYTF. CDR3 DNA, as far as it was read: TGTGCCAGTAGCGACAGGGATACC.

This clone was seen many times. The read terminates 3 residues ahead of where the CDR3 ends, so the germline J gene completes it. V is TRBV5-5 and J is TRBJ2-1; D remains ambiguous. Trimming shortened V by 3 bases and J by 2 bases, and 3 bases separated the two germline ends. Germline assignment: CDR1 SGHKS and CDR2 YYEKEE (reference sequence). The CDR3 totals 12 residues. CDR3 region: CASSYTYNEQFF. The CDR3 bases that were read are TGTGCCAGCAGCTACACCTACAATGAG. The full variable domain, in which reference TRBV5-5 and TRBJ2-1 provide the parts outside the CDR3, is DAGVTQSPTHLIKTRGQQVTLRCSPISGHKSVSWYQQVLGQGPQFIFQYYEKEERGRGNFPDRFSARQFPNYSSELNVNALLLGDSALYLCASSYTYNEQFFGPGTRLTVL.

CDR3 sequence: CASSSGGGAINEQFF. The CDR3 bases that were read are TGTGCCAGCAGCTCAGGCGGGGGGGCCATCAATGAG. The V and J genes are TRBV11-3 and TRBJ2-1; 9 bases map to TRBD2. Read coverage stops 3 residues before the CDR3 terminus; the germline J gene supplies the remainder. The CDR3 runs 15 residues. V lost 4 bases, J lost 6 bases, and 7 bases stayed unmatched. Looked up from germline, CDR1 is SGHNT and CDR2 is YENEEA.

This clone was observed many times. The read gets to within 3 residues of the CDR3 end, and the germline J gene fills in the rest. The rearrangement links TRBV6-1 to TRBJ2-5, with a possible D match to TRBD1 (5 bases). V was shortened by 1 base and J by 2 bases, with 8 bases between the two germline ends. The CDR3 sequence is 14 residues long. Germline assignment: CDR1 MNHNS and CDR2 SASEGT. The sequenced part of the CDR3 DNA is TGTGCCAGCAGTGAAGTTAGGACACAAGAGACC. Translated, it gives CASSEVRTQET. In full, the CDR3 reads CASSEVRTQETQYF.

This clone was recorded many times. The CDR3 end is not reached by the read, which stops 3 residues before it; the germline J gene fills it in. The V gene is TRBV19, the J gene TRBJ1-5; no definite D call. V was cut by 2 bases and J by 0 bases, with 8 bases left in between. CDR3 length: 15 residues. Germline V gene sequence: CDR1 LNHDA, CDR2 SQIVND (reference sequence). The DNA read from the CDR3 is TGTGCCAGTAGTATAATTCAGGCTAGCAATCAGCCC. Translated, it gives CASSIIQASNQP. The whole CDR3 sequence is CASSIIQASNQPQHF.

This clone was seen many times. The CDR3 extends 3 residues past the end of the read, so its final part is completed from the germline J gene. The chain links TRBV6-4 to TRBJ2-2, with D possibly being TRBD1 (6 bases). Germline V gene data show CDR1 as MRHNA and CDR2 as SNTAGT. The V end was cut by 2 bases, the J end by 0 bases, with 13 bases between. The CDR3 covers 17 residues. The CDR3 sequence is CASSDRTEISNTGELFF. The sequenced CDR3 bases are TGTGCCAGCAGTGACAGGACAGAAATTTCGAACACCGGGGAG.

The sample holds many counts of this clone. The sequenced CDR3 bases are TGCAGTGCTAGGGGGACTAGCGGGATGTACCAAGAGACC. Protein sequence: CSARGTSGMYQET. The CDR3 in full is CSARGTSGMYQETQYF. The gene calls are TRBV20-1 and TRBJ2-5; 13 bases align to TRBD2. The read comes to an end 3 residues before the CDR3 does, leaving the germline J gene to fill in the end. After removal of 3 bases from V and 0 bases from J, the junction contained 4 bases not matched to a gene. Per germline, CDR1 DFQATT and CDR2 SNEGSKA (reference sequence). This CDR3 is 16 amino acids long.

Ten or more counts support this clone. The read gets to within 3 residues of the CDR3 end, and the germline J gene fills in the rest. The rearrangement links TRBV2 to TRBJ2-2; tentative D call: TRBD2 (6 bases). Trimming removed 4 bases at V and 7 bases at J, with 7 bases between. Germline CDR1 is SNHLY and CDR2 is FYNNEI. CDR3 length: 12 amino acids. The CDR3 bases that were read are TGTGCCAGCAGTGTCGGGGGCGGGGAG. As protein: CASSVGGGE. The CDR3 in full is CASSVGGGELFF.

This clone was counted at least ten times. The read ends 3 residues before the CDR3 terminus; that terminus is restored from the germline J gene. The J gene is TRBJ2-1, the V gene TRBV5-1, with D perhaps matching TRBD2 (5 bases). With 4 bases removed from V and 8 bases from J, the gap between germline ends came to 16 bases. Germline V gene lookup returns CDR1 SGHRS and CDR2 YFSETQ. This CDR3 is 14 amino acids long. Incomplete CDR3 DNA: TGCGCCAGCAGCCCCAATAACGGGCGGGATGAG. Its protein product is CASSPNNGRDE. The full CDR3 sequence reads CASSPNNGRDEQFF. Variable domain in full (rest from reference TRBV5-1 and TRBJ2-1): KAGVTQTPRYLIKTRGQQVTLSCSPISGHRSVSWYQQTPGQGLQFLFEYFSETQRNKGNFPGRFSGRQFSNSRSEMNVSTLELGDSALYLCASSPNNGRDEQFFGPGTRLTVL.

This clone was detected only a few times. The CDR3 end falls 3 residues outside the read, so it is completed with the germline J gene. The J gene is TRBJ2-5, the V gene TRBV5-1, with 14 bases fitting TRBD2. The CDR3 runs 18 residues. Looked up from germline, CDR1 is SGHRS and CDR2 is YFSETQ. CDR3 DNA (partial): TGCGCCAGCAGCATGACTAGCGGGGGGGCGCGGGAAACAGATACC. This sequence encodes CASSMTSGGARETDT. In full, the CDR3 is CASSMTSGGARETDTQYF. The full variable domain, its missing parts supplied by reference TRBV5-1 and TRBJ2-5, is KAGVTQTPRYLIKTRGQQVTLSCSPISGHRSVSWYQQTPGQGLQFLFEYFSETQRNKGNFPGRFSGRQFSNSRSEMNVSTLELGDSALYLCASSMTSGGARETDTQYFGPGTRLLVL.

This clone was seen ten or more times. The CDR3 extends 3 residues past the end of the read, so its final part is completed from the germline J gene. The gene calls are TRBV29-1 and TRBJ2-1; D is perhaps TRBD1 (7 bases). The germline V gene encodes CDR1 SQVTM and CDR2 ANQGSEA. V gave up 7 bases and J gave up 9 bases, with 19 bases separating them. The CDR3 is 13 residues long. CDR3 sequence: CSGWDSPGGEQFF. Partial CDR3 DNA: TGCAGCGGATGGGACTCCCCAGGGGGTGAG.

In its sample, this clone was seen many times. Coverage ceases 3 residues before the CDR3 finishes, and the germline J gene fills in the end. This rearrangement joins TRBV20-1 to TRBJ2-3; D perhaps matches TRBD2 (6 bases). The CDR3 is 16 residues long. Deletions cut 3 bases from V and 2 bases from J, with 18 bases between. CDR1 and CDR2 from the germline V gene are DFQATT and SNEGSKA (reference sequence). CDR3 DNA, as far as it was read: TGCAGTGCTAGTAATCAAGGGACTCGGACCACAGATACG. It specifies CSASNQGTRTTDT. The entire CDR3 protein is CSASNQGTRTTDTQYF.

This clone has more than one count but fewer than ten. The read ends 3 residues shy of where the CDR3 ends; the end is completed using the germline J gene. The chain uses TRBV2 and TRBJ2-2, with 12 positions matching TRBD2. CDR3 length equals 14 residues. The germline gives CDR1 SNHLY, CDR2 FYNNEI. The V gene end was trimmed by 7 bases and the J gene end by 4 bases; junction bases not matched to a gene: 1. The part of the CDR3 DNA that was read is TGTGCCAGCAAACTAGCGGGAGGCACCGGGGAG. Protein product: CASKLAGGTGE. The full CDR3 protein is CASKLAGGTGELFF.

This clone was counted many times. The CDR3 end lies 3 residues beyond the end of the read and is filled in from the germline J gene. The chain recombines TRBV20-1 with TRBJ1-5; the D is unclear. Germline-derived CDR1 and CDR2 are DFQATT and SNEGSKA (reference sequence). The CDR3 contains 12 residues. Trimming stripped 2 bases from V and 4 bases from J, with 6 bases between. The CDR3 DNA, read in part, is TGCAGTGCTAGACAAGGTAATCAGCCC. Translation gives CSARQGNQP. The whole CDR3 region reads CSARQGNQPQHF.

This clone was seen only a few times. The sequence runs out 3 residues before the end of the CDR3; the remainder is reconstructed from the germline J gene. The chain employs TRBV18 and TRBJ2-7; TRBD1 matches at 9 bases. The germline gives CDR1 KGHSH, CDR2 LQKENI. CDR3 length: 15 amino acids. Trimming removed 0 bases from V and 5 bases from J; junction bases left unmatched: 5. This CDR3 is CASSPPDRGSHEQYF. CDR3 DNA (partial): TGTGCCAGCTCACCACCGGACAGGGGAAGCCACGAG.

The table lists this clone with a few counts. Read sequence stops 3 residues before the CDR3 end, and the germline J gene provides the missing end. The rearrangement joins TRBV7-9 to TRBJ1-1, with D hard to call. CDR1 is SEHNR and CDR2 is FQNEAQ in the germline V gene (reference sequence). The CDR3 runs to 12 residues. The DNA read from the CDR3 is TGTGCCAGCAGCTTAGATAACTATGGC. Amino acids: CASSLDNYG. The full CDR3 is CASSLDNYGAFF.